This T cell receptor (beta chain) was found in a study of cytotoxic CD8 clonotypes in ibrutinib-treated CLL. The CDR3 length is 17 residues. After removal of 0 bases from V and 3 bases from J, the junction contained 8 bases not matched to a gene. Germline assignment: CDR1 LNHDA and CDR2 SQIVND (reference sequence). Assay: immunoSEQ multiplex PCR; the TCRdb copy retains only in-frame clones and omits some. The table records some 300,000 clones, roughly 85% of them present only once. General study results and limits: Rare overall, public clonotypes shrank or held steady under therapy. Sampling times, which were not matched between the groups, differed between sustained-remission patients and progressing patients.

As for this clone: What it binds is not known.

The clonotype was recovered from a human donor with chronic lymphocytic leukemia. The chain employs TRBV19 and TRBJ2-7, with 10 bases that match TRBD2. The material sequenced was PBMCs, taken before ibrutinib treatment. The CDR3 reads CASSIEKTGTSVYEQYF. For the CDR3, the DNA is TGTGCCAGTAGTATAGAAAAAACCGGGACTAGCGTCTACGAGCAGTACTTC.